This entry lists 4 T cell receptor beta chains sequenced from one sample in a study of blood T cell repertoires in COVID-19. The repertoire was sequenced with immunoSEQ multiplex PCR; TCRdb's copy has only in-frame clones and lacks some. The sample lists about 98,000 clones; 80% to 85% were seen once. Sequenced sample: peripheral blood. These receptors originate from a man between 60 and 75 years old with acute or convalescent COVID-19.

This chain links TRBV27 with TRBJ1-2; 9 bases agree with TRBD1. This CDR3 spans 17 amino acids. With V trimmed by 7 bases and J by 3 bases, 15 bases remained unmatched. The germline V gene has CDR1 MNHEY and CDR2 SMNVEV (reference sequence). CDR3 bases: TGTGCCAGCAAGACCTTAGGGACAGGGAGGAGGTACTATGGCTACACCTTC. This gives the protein CASKTLGTGRRYYGYTF.

CDR3 loop: CASSLSATGTLSYNSPLHF. The CDR3 region has the DNA TGTGCCAGCAGTTTATCAGCGACAGGGACCCTCTCTTATAATTCACCCCTCCACTTT. The chain uses TRBV27 and TRBJ1-6; TRBD1 matches at 7 bases. After removal of 0 bases from V and 4 bases from J, the junction contained 12 bases not matched to a gene. This CDR3 has 19 residues. The germline V gene encodes CDR1 MNHEY and CDR2 SMNVEV (reference sequence).

This chain joins TRBV3-1 (or the pseudogene TRBV3-2) and TRBJ1-2; TRBD1 matches at 7 bases. The length of the CDR3 is 13 residues. V shed 2 bases and J 7 bases; nucleotides not matched to a gene: 4. Germline loops: CDR1 LGHDT, CDR2 YNNKEL (reference sequence). CDR3 sequence reads: CASSQRQGSGYTF. DNA of the CDR3: TGTGCCAGCAGCCAAAGACAGGGTAGTGGCTACACCTTC.

The sample holds one count of this clone. The chain uses TRBV14 and TRBJ2-7, with a weak D call TRBD2 (5 bases). Trimming stripped 0 bases from V and 4 bases from J, with 19 bases between. This CDR3 region has 17 residues. Germline V gene data show CDR1 as SGHDN and CDR2 as FVKESK. The CDR3 nucleotides read TGTGCCAGCAGCCAAGACTGTGGACTGGACGTTTTTTACGAGCAGTACGTC. Residues: CASSQDCGLDVFYEQYV.